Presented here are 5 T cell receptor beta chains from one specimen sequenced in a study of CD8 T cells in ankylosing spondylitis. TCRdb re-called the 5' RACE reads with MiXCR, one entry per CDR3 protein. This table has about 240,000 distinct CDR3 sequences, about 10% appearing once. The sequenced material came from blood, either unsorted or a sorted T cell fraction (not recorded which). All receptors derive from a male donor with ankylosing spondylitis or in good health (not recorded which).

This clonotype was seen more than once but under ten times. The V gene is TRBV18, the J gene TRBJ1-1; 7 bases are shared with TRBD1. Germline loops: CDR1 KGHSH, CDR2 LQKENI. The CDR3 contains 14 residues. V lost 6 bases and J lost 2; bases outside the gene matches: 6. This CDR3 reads CASSVGQINTEAFF. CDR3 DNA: TGTGCCAGCTCGGTGGGACAGATTAACACTGAAGCTTTCTTT.

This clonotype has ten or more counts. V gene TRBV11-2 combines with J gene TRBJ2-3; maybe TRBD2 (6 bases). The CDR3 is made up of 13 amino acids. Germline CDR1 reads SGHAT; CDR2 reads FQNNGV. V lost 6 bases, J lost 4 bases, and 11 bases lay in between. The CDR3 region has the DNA TGTGCCAGCAGGGGGGGAGACGCAGATACGCAGTATTTT. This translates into CASRGGDADTQYF.

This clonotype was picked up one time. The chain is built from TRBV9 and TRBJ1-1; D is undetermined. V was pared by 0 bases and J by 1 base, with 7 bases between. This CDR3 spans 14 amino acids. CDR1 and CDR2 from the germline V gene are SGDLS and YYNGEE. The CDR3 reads CASSVVRGNTEAFF. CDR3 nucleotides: TGTGCCAGCAGCGTAGTAAGAGGGAACACTGAAGCTTTCTTT.

CDR3 amino acids: CASSQDLRGAQETQYF. DNA for the CDR3: TGTGCCAGCAGCCAAGATTTACGGGGGGCACAAGAGACCCAGTACTTC. The rearrangement uses TRBV4-2 and TRBJ2-5, with D perhaps TRBD2 (7 bases). Germline loops: CDR1 LGHNA, CDR2 YNFKEQ. Trimming pared 0 bases from V and 2 bases from J, leaving 13 bases between. The CDR3 is made up of 16 amino acids.

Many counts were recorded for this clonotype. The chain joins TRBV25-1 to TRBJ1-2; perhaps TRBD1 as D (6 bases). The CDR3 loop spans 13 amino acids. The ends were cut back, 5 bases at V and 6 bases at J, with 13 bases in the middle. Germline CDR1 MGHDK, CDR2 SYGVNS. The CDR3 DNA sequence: TGTGCCAGCAGTTGGGGGGCACAAGATGGCTACACCTTC. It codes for CASSWGAQDGYTF.